A single T cell receptor beta chain is shown here with its context. This clone occurred once. The antigen it binds to is not known. No per-base quality is available; no much larger clone lies one base away. The CDR3 contains 12 residues, cysteine and phenylalanine counted. This entry keeps only the CDR3 DNA: 36 bases, framed from base 1. The junction shows trimming of 2 bases on V and 11 bases on J, plus 12 bases between the germline ends. As encoded in the germline V gene, CDR1 is MNHEY while CDR2 is SVGAGI. The data were obtained in a study of T cell responses to AZD1222 COVID-19 vaccine (dated by TCRdb to about 2021). Notes on the research overall: TCR sequencing covered fewer than 250 trial participants: nearly 210 given two doses of AZD1222 and some 25 given two doses of MenACWY control vaccine. Trial participants were enrolled by age into subgroups of 18-55, 56-69 and 70-plus years, and roughly 150, 30 and 60 TCR-sequenced participants, respectively, were included in these subgroups.

The CDR3 regions of human TCRbeta chains were subjected to immunosequencing. On the study's bioinformatics: Repertoire TCRs were matched against a reference library of SARS-CoV-2-specific TCRs generated with the MIRA antigen-specificity platform. Breadth was defined as the fraction of unique TCRs that were SARS-CoV-2-associated, and depth was defined as the fraction of total T cells that were SARS-CoV-2-associated. Using the MIRA data, each spike-specific TCR was assigned both to the spike region to which the TCR was reactive and to a CD4 or CD8 class. Log10-transformed breadth and depth values were compared by one-way ANOVA with Sidak's multiple comparisons tests. The clones in this table, taken by TCRdb from immuneACCESS, are in-frame only. Not every clone is retained; where verified, under half of the shortfall comes from an unresolved V gene, and the cause of the rest is unknown. The D gene and trimming were derived from the DNA, and the V and J assignments and clone size from that table. For this sample the table gives under 250,000 clones, of which around 93% were detected only once. Of the sample, around 1% is held by the ten largest clones.

The full study reports these points: The vaccine-associated CD4 TCRs covered the entire spike protein, and the dominant responses fell in regions 160-218 and 743-854. No day 14 peak-response samples were available, so repertoires were characterized only after the peak T cell response. After two AZD1222 doses, both the breadth and the depth of spike-specific TCRs were significantly higher than at day 0 and than in MenACWY recipients. Participants were mostly white British and included more females than males, and it was suggested by the authors that clonal diversity may have been underestimated. The 56-69-year group was small, and its depth increase did not reach significance, likely because of low power. Only five to seven AZD1222 recipients were SARS-CoV-2 seropositive at baseline, limiting conclusions about previously exposed vaccinees. Epitopes outside the regions mutated in the B.1.351 and B.1.1.7 variants were reportedly recognized by nearly half of the unique spike-specific TCRs.

The time point label on this specimen signifies: baseline before first vaccination. What this sample's treatment or condition label stands for: meningococcal conjugate vaccine given as trial control. Vaccinee samples came from UK trials COV001 and COV002, including a single-blind randomized controlled phase 2/3 trial of AZD1222 (ChAdOx1 nCoV-19) in healthy adults. For TCRbeta chain sequencing, PBMC samples from trial participants were taken at day 0 and at day 28 after the second dose. Recombination joined TRBV6-5 with TRBJ1-1; 5 matching bases give a weak D call of TRBD1. The receptor was derived from an adult in good health. The sequencing used peripheral blood, collected on day 0 of MenACWY control vaccination. The CDR3 is CASSYTTGGAFF. In nucleotide form, the sequence is TGTGCCAGCAGTTACACTACTGGGGGGGCTTTCTTT.